These T cell receptor beta chains were read from a single sample in a study of cytomegalovirus exposure and HLA in healthy donors. Measured with immunoSEQ multiplex PCR; TCRdb has only the in-frame clones, and not every one. The sample has about 150,000 clones; roughly 70% are singletons. Sequenced: PBMCs. The source of these receptors is a woman in her thirties or forties in good health and CMV-seronegative. Both conserved end residues are part of each CDR3. Each record gives: D gene, V gene, clone size, J gene, CDR3 DNA, CDR3 protein. The D gene is left open where the match is weak. A row's size may be missing; if present it is once, few, many or a size class.

>TRBD1|TRBV6-1|.|TRBJ1-2
TGTGCCAGCAGTGAAGATACAGGGGGCATTAGTGGCTACACCTTC
CASSEDTGGISGYTF
>.|TRBV28|.|TRBJ1-1
TGTGCCAGCAGGCGGAACACTGAAGCTTTCTTT
CASRRNTEAFF
>.|TRBV6-6|.|TRBJ1-5
TGTGCCAGCAGTTACTCCAGGGCGTACAGCAATCAGCCCCAGCATTTT
CASSYSRAYSNQPQHF
>.|TRBV5-8|.|TRBJ2-3
TGTGCCAGCAGCCCAGGGTTTAGATCAGATACGCAGTATTTT
CASSPGFRSDTQYF
>TRBD1|TRBV6-1|once|TRBJ2-3
TGTGCCAGCAGGTTGACAGGGGACATCACAGATACGCAGTATTTT
CASRLTGDITDTQYF
>TRBD1|TRBV30|.|TRBJ2-3
TGTGCCTGGAGTGTATGGTCAGGGGGCCTGACAGATACGCAGTATTTT
CAWSVWSGGLTDTQYF
>.|TRBV7-8|few|TRBJ1-3
TGTGCCAGCAGCTCCAGTGGTGGAAACACCATATATTTT
CASSSSGGNTIYF
>TRBD1|TRBV27|.|TRBJ1-5
TGTGCCAGCAGTCCCACAGGGGTGTACAGTCAGCCCCAGCATTTT
CASSPTGVYSQPQHF
>.|TRBV6-5|.|TRBJ1-1
TGTGCCAGCAGGAAGGTTCTTGCAGGGAAGGCTGAAGCTTTCTTT
CASRKVLAGKAEAFF
>.|TRBV27|.|TRBJ2-1
TGTGCCAGCAGGCGCACCGCTGACAGCTCCTACAATGAGCAGTTCTTC
CASRRTADSSYNEQFF
>TRBD2|TRBV6-5|few|TRBJ2-7
TGTGCCAGCAGTTCAAAGACTAGCGGGATAATGTACGAGCAGTACTTC
CASSSKTSGIMYEQYF
>TRBD1|TRBV2|.|TRBJ2-7
TGTGCCAGCAGTCCTCGAGCCCTGACAGGGTACAGCTACGAGCAGTACTTC
CASSPRALTGYSYEQYF
>TRBD1|TRBV19|once|TRBJ2-1
TGTGCCAGTAGTGCCGGGACAGCCTACAATGAGCAGTTCTTC
CASSAGTAYNEQFF
>TRBD1|TRBV6-5|few|TRBJ1-4
TGTGCCAGCGAGTCCGGGACAGGGACTGAAAAACTGTTTTTT
CASESGTGTEKLFF
>TRBD1|TRBV15|once|TRBJ1-5
TGTGCCACCAGCATGGGACAGGGGAATCAGCCCCAGCATTTT
CATSMGQGNQPQHF
>.|TRBV28|.|TRBJ2-1
TGTGCCAGCAGGTGGGCACTGAACAATGAGCAGTTCTTC
CASRWALNNEQFF
>TRBD2|TRBV5-8|.|TRBJ2-3
TGTGCCAGCAGCCGACTAGCGGGAGGAGCGGGCACAGATACGCAGTATTTT
CASSRLAGGAGTDTQYF
>TRBD2|TRBV2|.|TRBJ2-7
TGTGCCAGCTCTTTTAGCGGGAGCGGTTACGAGCAGTACTTC
CASSFSGSGYEQYF
>.|TRBV27|.|TRBJ1-2
TGTGCCAGCAGTGAGAGCAGGGGACATGGCTACACCTTC
CASSESRGHGYTF
>.|TRBV10-3|.|TRBJ2-7
TGTGCCATCAGTGAGTCCACTAGGGTGTACGAGCAGTACTTC
CAISESTRVYEQYF
>TRBD1|TRBV15|.|TRBJ2-1
TGTGCCACCAACCCGGGACAGGGGGCGGGGTACAATGAGCAGTTCTTC
CATNPGQGAGYNEQFF
>TRBD1|TRBV7-9|.|TRBJ1-5
TGTGCCAGCAGTTCCGGGACAGGGGTTCAGCCCCAGCATTTT
CASSSGTGVQPQHF
>.|TRBV18|.|TRBJ1-4
TGTGCCAGCTCACCACTTTCGGGGATCTCCGGAAAACTGTTTTTT
CASSPLSGISGKLFF